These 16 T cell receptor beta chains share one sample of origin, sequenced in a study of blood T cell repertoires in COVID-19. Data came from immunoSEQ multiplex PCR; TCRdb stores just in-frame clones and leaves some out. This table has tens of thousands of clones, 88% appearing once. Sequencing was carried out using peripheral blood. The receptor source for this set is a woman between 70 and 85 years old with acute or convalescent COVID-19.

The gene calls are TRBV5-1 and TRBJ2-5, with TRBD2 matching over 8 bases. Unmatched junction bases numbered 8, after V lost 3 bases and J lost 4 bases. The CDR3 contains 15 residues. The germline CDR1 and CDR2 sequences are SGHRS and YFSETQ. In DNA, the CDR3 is TGCGCCAGCAGCTCTACCGGGACTAGTGTAGAGACCCAGTACTTC. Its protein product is CASSSTGTSVETQYF.

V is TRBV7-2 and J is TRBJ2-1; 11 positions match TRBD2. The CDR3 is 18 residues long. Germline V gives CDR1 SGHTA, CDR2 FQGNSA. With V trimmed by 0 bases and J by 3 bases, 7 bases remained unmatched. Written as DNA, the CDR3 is TGTGCCAGCAGCTTAGCAACTAGCGGGGGTCTTGACTACAATGAGCAGTTCTTC. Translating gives CASSLATSGGLDYNEQFF.

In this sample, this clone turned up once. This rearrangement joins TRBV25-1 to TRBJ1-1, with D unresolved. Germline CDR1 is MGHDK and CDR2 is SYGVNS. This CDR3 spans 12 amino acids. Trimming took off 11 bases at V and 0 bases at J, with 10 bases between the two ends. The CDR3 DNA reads TGTGCCGCTCGGGGTCTGAACACTGAAGCTTTCTTT. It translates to CAARGLNTEAFF.

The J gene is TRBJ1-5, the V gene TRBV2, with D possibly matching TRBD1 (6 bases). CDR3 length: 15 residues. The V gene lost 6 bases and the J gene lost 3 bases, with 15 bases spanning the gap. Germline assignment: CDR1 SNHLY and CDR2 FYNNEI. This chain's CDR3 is CASRAGTRSNQPQHF. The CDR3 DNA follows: TGTGCCAGCAGGGCCGGGACAAGGTCCAATCAGCCCCAGCATTTT.

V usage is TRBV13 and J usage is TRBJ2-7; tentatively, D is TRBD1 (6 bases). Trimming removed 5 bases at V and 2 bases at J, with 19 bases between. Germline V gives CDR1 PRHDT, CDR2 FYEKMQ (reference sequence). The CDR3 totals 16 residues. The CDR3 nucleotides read TGTGCCAGCAGCCCATTGGGACAAATCGGAACCTACGAGCAGTACTTC. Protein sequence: CASSPLGQIGTYEQYF.

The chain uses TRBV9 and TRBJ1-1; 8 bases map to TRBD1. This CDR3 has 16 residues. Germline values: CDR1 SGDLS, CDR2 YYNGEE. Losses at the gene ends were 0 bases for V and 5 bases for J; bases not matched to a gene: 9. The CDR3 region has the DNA TGTGCCAGCAGCGTAGAAGAAGGCAGGGGGCGAACTGAAGCTTTCTTT. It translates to CASSVEEGRGRTEAFF.

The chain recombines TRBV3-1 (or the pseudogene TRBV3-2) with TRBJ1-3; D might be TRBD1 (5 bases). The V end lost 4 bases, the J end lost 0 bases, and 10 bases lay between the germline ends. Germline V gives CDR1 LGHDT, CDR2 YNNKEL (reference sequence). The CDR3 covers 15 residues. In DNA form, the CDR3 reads TGTGCCAGCAGCCGGGGGGACGGCTCTGGAAACACCATATATTTT. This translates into CASSRGDGSGNTIYF.

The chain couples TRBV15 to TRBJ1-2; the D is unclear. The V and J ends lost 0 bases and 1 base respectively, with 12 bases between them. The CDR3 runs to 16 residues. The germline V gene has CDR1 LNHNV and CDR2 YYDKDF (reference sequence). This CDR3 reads CATSRDVSVNNYGYTF. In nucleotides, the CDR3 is TGTGCCACCAGCAGAGATGTATCAGTGAATAACTATGGCTACACCTTC. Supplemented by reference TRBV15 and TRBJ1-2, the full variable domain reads DAMVIQNPRYQVTQFGKPVTLSCSQTLNHNVMYWYQQKSSQAPKLLFHYYDKDFNNEADTPDNFQSRRPNTSFCFLDIRSPGLGDTAMYLCATSRDVSVNNYGYTFGSGTRLTVV.

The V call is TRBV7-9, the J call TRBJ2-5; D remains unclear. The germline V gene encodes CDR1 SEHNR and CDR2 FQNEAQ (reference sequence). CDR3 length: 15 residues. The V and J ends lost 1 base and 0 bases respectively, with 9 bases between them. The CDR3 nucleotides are TGTGCCAGCAGCTTAGGGCAGAATGACCAAGAGACCCAGTACTTC. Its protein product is CASSLGQNDQETQYF. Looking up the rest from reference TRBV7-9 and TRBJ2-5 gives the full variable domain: DTGVSQNPRHKITKRGQNVTFRCDPISEHNRLYWYRQTLGQGPEFLTYFQNEAQLEKSRLLSDRFSAERPKGSFSTLEIQRTEQGDSAMYLCASSLGQNDQETQYFGPGTRLLVL.

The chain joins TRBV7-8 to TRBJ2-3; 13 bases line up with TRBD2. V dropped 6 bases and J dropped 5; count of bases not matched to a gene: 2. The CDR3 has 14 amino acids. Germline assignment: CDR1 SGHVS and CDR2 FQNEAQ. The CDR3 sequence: CASRGTSGEDTQYF. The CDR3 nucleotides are TGTGCCAGCAGGGGGACTAGCGGGGAAGATACGCAGTATTTT.

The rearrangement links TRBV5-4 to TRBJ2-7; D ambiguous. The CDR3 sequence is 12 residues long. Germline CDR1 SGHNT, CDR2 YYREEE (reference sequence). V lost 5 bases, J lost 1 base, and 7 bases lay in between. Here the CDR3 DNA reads TGTGCCAGCAGGTCTGAGTCCTACGAGCAGTACTTC. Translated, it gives CASRSESYEQYF.

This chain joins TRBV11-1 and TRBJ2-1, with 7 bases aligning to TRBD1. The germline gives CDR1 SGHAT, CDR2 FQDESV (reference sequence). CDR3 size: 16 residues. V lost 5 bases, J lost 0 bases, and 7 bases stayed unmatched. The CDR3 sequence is CASSTGQASSYNEQFF. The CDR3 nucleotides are TGTGCCAGCAGCACCGGACAGGCCAGCTCCTACAATGAGCAGTTCTTC.

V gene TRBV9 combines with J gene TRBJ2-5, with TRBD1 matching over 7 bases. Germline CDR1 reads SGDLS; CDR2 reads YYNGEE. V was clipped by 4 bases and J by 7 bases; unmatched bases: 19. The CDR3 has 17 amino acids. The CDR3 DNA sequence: TGTGCCAGCAGCACCCGGACAGGTAAACTCTGTGGATGGACCCAGTACTTC. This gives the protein CASSTRTGKLCGWTQYF. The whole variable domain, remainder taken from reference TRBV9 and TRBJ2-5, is DSGVTQTPKHLITATGQRVTLRCSPRSGDLSVYWYQQSLDQGLQFLIQYYNGEERAKGNILERFSAQQFPDLHSELNLSSLELGDSALYFCASSTRTGKLCGWTQYFGPGTRLLVL.

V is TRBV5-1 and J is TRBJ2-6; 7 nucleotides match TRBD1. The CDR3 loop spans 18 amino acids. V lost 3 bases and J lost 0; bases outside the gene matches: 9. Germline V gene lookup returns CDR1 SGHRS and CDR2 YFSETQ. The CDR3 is CASSSSRDSPSGANVLTF. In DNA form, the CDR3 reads TGCGCCAGCAGCTCAAGCCGGGACAGTCCCTCTGGGGCCAACGTCCTGACTTTC.

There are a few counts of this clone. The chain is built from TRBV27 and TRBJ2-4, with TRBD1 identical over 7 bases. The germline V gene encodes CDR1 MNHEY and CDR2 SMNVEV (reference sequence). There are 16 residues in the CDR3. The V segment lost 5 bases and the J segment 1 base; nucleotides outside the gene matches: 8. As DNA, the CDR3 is TGTGCCAGCAGTCCTGAGCGGACAGGCGCCAAAAACATTCAGTACTTC. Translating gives CASSPERTGAKNIQYF.

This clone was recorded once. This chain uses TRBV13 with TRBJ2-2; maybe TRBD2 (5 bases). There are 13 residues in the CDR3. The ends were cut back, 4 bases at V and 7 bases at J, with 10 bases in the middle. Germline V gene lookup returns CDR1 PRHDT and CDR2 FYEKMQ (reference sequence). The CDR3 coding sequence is TGTGCCAGCAGCTCCCGGGGTGGCGGGGAGCTGTTTTTT. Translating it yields CASSSRGGGELFF.